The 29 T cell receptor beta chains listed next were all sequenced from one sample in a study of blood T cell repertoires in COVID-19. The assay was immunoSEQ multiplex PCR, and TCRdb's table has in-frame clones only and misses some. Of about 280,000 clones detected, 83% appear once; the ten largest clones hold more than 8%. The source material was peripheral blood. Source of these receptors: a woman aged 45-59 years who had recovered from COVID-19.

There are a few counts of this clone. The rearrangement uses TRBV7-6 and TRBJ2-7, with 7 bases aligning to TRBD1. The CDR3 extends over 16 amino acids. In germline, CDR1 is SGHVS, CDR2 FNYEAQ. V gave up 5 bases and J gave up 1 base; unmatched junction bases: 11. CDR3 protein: CASSPSMGQTSYEQYF. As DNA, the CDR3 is TGTGCCAGCAGCCCATCGATGGGACAGACATCCTACGAGCAGTACTTC.

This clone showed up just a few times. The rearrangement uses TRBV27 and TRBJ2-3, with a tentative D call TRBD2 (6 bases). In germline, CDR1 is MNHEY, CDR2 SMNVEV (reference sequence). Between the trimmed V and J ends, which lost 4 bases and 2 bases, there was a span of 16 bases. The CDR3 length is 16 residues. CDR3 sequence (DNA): TGTGCCAGCAGTTCGGACTATTTTGGCAACACAGATACGCAGTATTTT. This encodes CASSSDYFGNTDTQYF.

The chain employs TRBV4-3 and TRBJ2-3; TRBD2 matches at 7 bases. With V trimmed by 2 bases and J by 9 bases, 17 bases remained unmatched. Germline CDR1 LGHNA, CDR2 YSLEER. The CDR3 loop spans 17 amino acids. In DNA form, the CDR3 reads TGCGCCAGCAGCCAATCCTCGGCCAGGGAGCGGGGTGGCACGCAGTATTTT. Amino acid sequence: CASSQSSARERGGTQYF.

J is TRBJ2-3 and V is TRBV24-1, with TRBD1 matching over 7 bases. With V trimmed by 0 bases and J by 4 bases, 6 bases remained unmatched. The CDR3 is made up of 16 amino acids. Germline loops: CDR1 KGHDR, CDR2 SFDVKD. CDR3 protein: CATSDLQGQIPDTQYF. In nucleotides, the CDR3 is TGTGCCACCAGTGATTTGCAGGGACAGATTCCAGATACGCAGTATTTT.

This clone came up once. Written as DNA, the CDR3 is TGTGCCAGCACTCGTAAAGGGGCGAATACGCAGTATTTT. Translating it yields CASTRKGANTQYF. The chain uses TRBV3-1 (or the pseudogene TRBV3-2) and TRBJ2-3; tentatively, D is TRBD1 (5 bases). CDR1 is LGHDT and CDR2 is YNNKEL in the germline V gene (reference sequence). The germline V and J ends were trimmed by 7 bases and 7 bases, with 15 bases remaining between them. The CDR3 is 13 amino acids.

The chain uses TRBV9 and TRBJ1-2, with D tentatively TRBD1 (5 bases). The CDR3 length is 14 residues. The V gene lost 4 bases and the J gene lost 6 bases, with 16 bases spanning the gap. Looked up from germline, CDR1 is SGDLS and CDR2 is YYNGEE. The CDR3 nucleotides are TGTGCCAGCAGCACTGGGACTGTATGGAATGGCTACACCTTC. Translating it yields CASSTGTVWNGYTF.

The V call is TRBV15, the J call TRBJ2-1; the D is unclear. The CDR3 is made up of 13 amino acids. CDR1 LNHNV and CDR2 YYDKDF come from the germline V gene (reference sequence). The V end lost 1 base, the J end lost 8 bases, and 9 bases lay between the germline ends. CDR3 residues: CATSRVVLDEQFF. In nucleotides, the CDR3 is TGTGCCACCAGCAGAGTAGTCCTCGATGAGCAGTTCTTC.

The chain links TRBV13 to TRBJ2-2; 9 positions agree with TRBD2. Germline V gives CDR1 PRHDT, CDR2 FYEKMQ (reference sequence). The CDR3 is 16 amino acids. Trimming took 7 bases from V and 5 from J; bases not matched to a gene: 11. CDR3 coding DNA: TGTGCCAGCAAAGTAGCGGGAGCGGGACGGACCGGGGAGCTGTTTTTT. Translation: CASKVAGAGRTGELFF.

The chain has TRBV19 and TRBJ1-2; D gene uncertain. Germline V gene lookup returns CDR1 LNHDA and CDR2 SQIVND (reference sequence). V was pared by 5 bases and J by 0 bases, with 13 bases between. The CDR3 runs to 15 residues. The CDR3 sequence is CASSPSGLANYGYTF. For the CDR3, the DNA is TGTGCCAGTAGTCCCTCGGGTCTAGCTAACTATGGCTACACCTTC.

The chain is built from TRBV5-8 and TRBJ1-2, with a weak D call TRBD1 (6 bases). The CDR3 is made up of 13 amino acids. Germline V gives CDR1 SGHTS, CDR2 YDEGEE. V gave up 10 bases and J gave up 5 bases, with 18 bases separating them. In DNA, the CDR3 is TGTGCCCCGAGGACGGACAGCCGTTATGGCTACACCTTC. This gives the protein CAPRTDSRYGYTF.

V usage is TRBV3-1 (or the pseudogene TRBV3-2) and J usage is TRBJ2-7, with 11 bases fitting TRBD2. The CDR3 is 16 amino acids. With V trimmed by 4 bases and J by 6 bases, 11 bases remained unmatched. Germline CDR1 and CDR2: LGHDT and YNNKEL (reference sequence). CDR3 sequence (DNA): TGTGCCAGCAGCCCTACGACTAGCGGGAAGCATCCCGAGCAGTACTTC. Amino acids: CASSPTTSGKHPEQYF.

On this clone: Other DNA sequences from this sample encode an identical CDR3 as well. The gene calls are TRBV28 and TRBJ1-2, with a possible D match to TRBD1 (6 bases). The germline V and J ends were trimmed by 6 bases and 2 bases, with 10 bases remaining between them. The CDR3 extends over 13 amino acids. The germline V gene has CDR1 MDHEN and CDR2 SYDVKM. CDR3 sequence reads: CASSSGQNYGYTF. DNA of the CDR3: TGTGCCAGCAGCTCAGGACAGAACTATGGCTACACCTTC.

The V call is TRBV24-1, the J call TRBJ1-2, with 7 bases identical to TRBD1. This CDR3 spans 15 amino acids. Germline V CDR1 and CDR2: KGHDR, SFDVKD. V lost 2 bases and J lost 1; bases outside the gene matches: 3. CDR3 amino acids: CATSDSTGVNYGYTF. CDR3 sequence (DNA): TGTGCCACCAGTGATTCTACAGGGGTTAACTATGGCTACACCTTC.

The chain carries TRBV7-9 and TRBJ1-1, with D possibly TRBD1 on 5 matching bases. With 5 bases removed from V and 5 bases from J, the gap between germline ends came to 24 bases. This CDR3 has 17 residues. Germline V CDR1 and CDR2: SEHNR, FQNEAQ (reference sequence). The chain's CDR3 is CASSPGPPGLSWTEAFF. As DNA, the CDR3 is TGTGCCAGCAGCCCCGGTCCCCCAGGGTTAAGTTGGACTGAAGCTTTCTTT.

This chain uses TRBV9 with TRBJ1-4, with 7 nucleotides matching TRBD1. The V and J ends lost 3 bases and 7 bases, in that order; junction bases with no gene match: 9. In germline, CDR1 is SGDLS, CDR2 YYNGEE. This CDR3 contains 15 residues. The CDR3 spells CASSGQGRGFEKLFF. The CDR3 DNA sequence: TGTGCCAGCAGCGGACAGGGTCGCGGTTTTGAAAAACTGTTTTTT.

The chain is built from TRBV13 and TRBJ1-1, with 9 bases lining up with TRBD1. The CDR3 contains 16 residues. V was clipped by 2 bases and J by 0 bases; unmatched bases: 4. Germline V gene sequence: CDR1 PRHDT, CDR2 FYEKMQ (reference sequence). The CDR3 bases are TGTGCCAGCAGCTTAAGGACAGGGGCTATGAACACTGAAGCTTTCTTT. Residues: CASSLRTGAMNTEAFF. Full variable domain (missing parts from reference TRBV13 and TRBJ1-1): AAGVIQSPRHLIKEKRETATLKCYPIPRHDTVYWYQQGPGQDPQFLISFYEKMQSDKGSIPDRFSAQQFSDYHSELNMSSLELGDSALYFCASSLRTGAMNTEAFFGQGTRLTVV.

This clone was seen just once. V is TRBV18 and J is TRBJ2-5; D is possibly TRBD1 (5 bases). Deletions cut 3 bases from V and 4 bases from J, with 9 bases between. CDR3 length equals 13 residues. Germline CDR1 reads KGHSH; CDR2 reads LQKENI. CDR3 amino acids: CASSPQRGETQYF. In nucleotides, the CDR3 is TGTGCCAGCTCACCCCAAAGGGGAGAGACCCAGTACTTC. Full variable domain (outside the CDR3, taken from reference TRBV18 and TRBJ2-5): NAGVMQNPRHLVRRRGQEARLRCSPMKGHSHVYWYRQLPEEGLKFMVYLQKENIIDESGMPKERFSAEFPKEGPSILRIQQVVRGDSAAYFCASSPQRGETQYFGPGTRLLVL.

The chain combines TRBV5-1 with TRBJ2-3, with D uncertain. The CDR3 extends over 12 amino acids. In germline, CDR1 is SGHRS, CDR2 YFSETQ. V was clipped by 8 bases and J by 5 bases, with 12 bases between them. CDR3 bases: TGCGCCAGTACTACGACGGGAGATACGCAGTATTTT. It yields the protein CASTTTGDTQYF. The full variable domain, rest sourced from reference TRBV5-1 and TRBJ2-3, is KAGVTQTPRYLIKTRGQQVTLSCSPISGHRSVSWYQQTPGQGLQFLFEYFSETQRNKGNFPGRFSGRQFSNSRSEMNVSTLELGDSALYLCASTTTGDTQYFGPGTRLTVL.

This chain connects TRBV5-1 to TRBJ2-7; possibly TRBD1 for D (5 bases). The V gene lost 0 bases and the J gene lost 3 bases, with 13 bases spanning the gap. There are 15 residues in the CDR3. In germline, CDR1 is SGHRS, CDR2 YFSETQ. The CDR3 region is CASSLAADSHYEQYF. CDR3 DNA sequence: TGCGCCAGCAGCTTGGCCGCCGACAGCCACTACGAGCAGTACTTC.

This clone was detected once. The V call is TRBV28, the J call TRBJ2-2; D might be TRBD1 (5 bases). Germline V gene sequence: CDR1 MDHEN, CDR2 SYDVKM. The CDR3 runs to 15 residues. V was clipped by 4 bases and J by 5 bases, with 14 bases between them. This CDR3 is CASSSPQGRTGELFF. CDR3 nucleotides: TGTGCCAGCAGTTCCCCGCAGGGCCGAACCGGGGAGCTGTTTTTT.

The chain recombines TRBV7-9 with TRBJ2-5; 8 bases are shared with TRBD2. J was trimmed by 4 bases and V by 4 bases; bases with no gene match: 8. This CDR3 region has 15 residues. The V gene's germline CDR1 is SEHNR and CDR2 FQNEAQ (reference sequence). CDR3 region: CASSSGGEVVETQYF. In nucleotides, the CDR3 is TGTGCCAGCAGCTCCGGGGGGGAGGTGGTAGAGACCCAGTACTTC.

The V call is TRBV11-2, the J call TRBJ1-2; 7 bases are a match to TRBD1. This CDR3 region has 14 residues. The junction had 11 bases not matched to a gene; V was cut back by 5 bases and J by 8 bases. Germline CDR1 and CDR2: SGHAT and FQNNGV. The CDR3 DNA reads TGTGCCAGCAGCCCAACCCAGGGGGTGGAGGGCTACACCTTC. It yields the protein CASSPTQGVEGYTF.

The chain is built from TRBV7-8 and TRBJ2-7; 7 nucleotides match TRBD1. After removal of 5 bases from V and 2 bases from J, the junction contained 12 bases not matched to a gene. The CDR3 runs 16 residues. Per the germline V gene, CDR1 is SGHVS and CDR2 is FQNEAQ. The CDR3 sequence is CASSPLRDSQTYEQYF. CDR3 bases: TGTGCCAGCAGCCCCCTCCGGGACAGTCAAACCTACGAGCAGTACTTC.

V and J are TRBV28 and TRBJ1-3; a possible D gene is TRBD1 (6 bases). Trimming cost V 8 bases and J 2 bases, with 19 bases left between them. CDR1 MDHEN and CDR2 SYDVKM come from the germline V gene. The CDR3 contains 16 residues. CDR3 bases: TGTGCCAGCTCGACCCCAGGGGAGACTACTGGAAACACCATATATTTT. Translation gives CASSTPGETTGNTIYF. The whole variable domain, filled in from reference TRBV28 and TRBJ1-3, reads DVKVTQSSRYLVKRTGEKVFLECVQDMDHENMFWYRQDPGLGLRLIYFSYDVKMKEKGDIPEGYSVSREKKERFSLILESASTNQTSMYLCASSTPGETTGNTIYFGEGSWLTVV.

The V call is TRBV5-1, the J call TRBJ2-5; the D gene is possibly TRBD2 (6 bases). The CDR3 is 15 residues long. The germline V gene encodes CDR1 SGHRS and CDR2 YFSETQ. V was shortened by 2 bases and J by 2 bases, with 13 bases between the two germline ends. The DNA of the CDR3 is TGCGCCAGCAGCTTAATAGCGGCCTTACAAGAGACCCAGTACTTC. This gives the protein CASSLIAALQETQYF.

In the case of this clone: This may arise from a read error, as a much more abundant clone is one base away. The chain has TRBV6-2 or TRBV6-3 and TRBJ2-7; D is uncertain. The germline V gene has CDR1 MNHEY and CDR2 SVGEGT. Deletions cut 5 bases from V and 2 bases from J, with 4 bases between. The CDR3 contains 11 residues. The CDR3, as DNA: TGTGCCAGCAGTGTAACCTACGAGCAGTACTTC. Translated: CASSVTYEQYF.

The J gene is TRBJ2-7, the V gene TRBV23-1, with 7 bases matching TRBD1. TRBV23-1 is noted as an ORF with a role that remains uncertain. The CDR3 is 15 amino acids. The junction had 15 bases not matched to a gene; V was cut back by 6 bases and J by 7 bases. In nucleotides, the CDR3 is TGCGCCAGCAGCCGCCGAGGCCAGGGGGATGGAGAGCAGTACTTC. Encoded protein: CASSRRGQGDGEQYF.

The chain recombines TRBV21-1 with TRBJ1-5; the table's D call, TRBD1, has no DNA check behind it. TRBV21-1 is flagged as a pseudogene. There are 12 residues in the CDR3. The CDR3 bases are TGTGCCAGCAGTAGACAGGATCAGCCCCAGCATTTT. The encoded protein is CASSRQDQPQHF.

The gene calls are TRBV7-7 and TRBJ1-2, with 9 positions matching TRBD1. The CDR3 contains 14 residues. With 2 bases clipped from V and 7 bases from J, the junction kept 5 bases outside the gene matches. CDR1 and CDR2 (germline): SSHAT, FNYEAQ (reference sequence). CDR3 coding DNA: TGTGCCAGCAGCTTACACAGGGGGCCTGGTGGCTACACCTTC. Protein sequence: CASSLHRGPGGYTF.